These T cell receptor beta chains were read from a single sample in a study of molecular identifiers for immune sequencing clone quantification. TCRdb re-analysed the PCR reads in MiXCR, keeping a single row per CDR3 protein. This table holds some 100,000 distinct CDR3 sequences, 36% found once. Material: naive CD8+ T cells from blood, with Jurkat cell RNA spiked in. The source of these receptors is a human donor in good health. Some libraries in this study had Jurkat cell RNA spiked in. Each CDR3 is given with its conserved first and last residue. D genes are given only for firm matches. Expanded clones are given a class, and other clones once, few, many or no size at all.

few	TRBV6-1	NA	TRBJ2-7	CASSVSRSYEQYF	TGTGCCAGCAGTGTAAGCCGGTCCTACGAGCAGTACTTC
few	TRBV28	NA	TRBJ2-7	CASSLLGRPAYEQYF	TGTGCCAGCAGTTTACTCGGCCGTCCCGCCTACGAGCAGTACTTC
few	TRBV27	NA	TRBJ2-3	CASSTNLGVPDTQYF	TGTGCCAGCAGTACGAACCTTGGGGTCCCAGATACGCAGTATTTT
many	TRBV5-1	TRBD1	TRBJ2-7	CASSSGTGAYEQYF	TGCGCCAGCAGCTCCGGGACAGGAGCCTACGAGCAGTACTTC
few	TRBV13	NA	TRBJ2-4	CASSWTELAKNIQYF	TGTGCCAGCAGTTGGACAGAATTAGCCAAAAACATTCAGTACTTC
NA	TRBV6-2/TRBV6-3	TRBD1	TRBJ1-5	CASSYSDRANQPQHF	TGTGCCAGCAGTTACTCGGACAGGGCAAATCAGCCCCAGCATTTT
many	TRBV29-1	NA	TRBJ2-3	CSVEGSTRSADTQYF	TGCAGCGTTGAGGGCTCTACTAGGTCAGCAGATACGCAGTATTTT
many	TRBV6-5	TRBD2	TRBJ2-3	CASSPSGSDTQYF	TGTGCCAGCAGCCCTAGCGGATCAGATACGCAGTATTTT
few	TRBV6-5	TRBD1	TRBJ2-7	CASSYTGVSEQYF	TGTGCCAGCAGTTACACAGGGGTTTCCGAGCAGTACTTC
NA	TRBV7-8	NA	TRBJ1-1	CASSARVWQNAEAFF	TGTGCCAGCAGCGCCAGGGTGTGGCAGAACGCTGAAGCTTTCTTT
NA	TRBV28	NA	TRBJ2-3	CASSLSGSTDTQYF	TGTGCCAGCAGTTTAAGTGGGAGCACAGATACGCAGTATTTT
NA	TRBV28	TRBD2	TRBJ2-7	CATYGAGVYEQYF	TGTGCCACCTATGGAGCGGGAGTCTACGAGCAGTACTTC
few	TRBV10-3	NA	TRBJ2-5	CAISETVQETQYF	TGTGCCATCAGTGAGACGGTTCAAGAGACCCAGTACTTC
few	TRBV28	TRBD2	TRBJ2-7	CASSLSTAGARYEQYF	TGTGCCAGCAGTTTAAGTACAGCGGGAGCCCGTTACGAGCAGTACTTC
many	TRBV2	NA	TRBJ2-7	CASMGLGEQYF	TGTGCCAGCATGGGGCTTGGAGAGCAGTACTTC
NA	TRBV21-1	NA	TRBJ2-7	CASSGRGQYF	TGTGCCAGCAGCGGACGAGGGCAGTACTTC
NA	TRBV5-1	NA	TRBJ2-3	CASRAVPGFADTQYF	TGCGCCAGCAGGGCGGTCCCTGGGTTTGCAGATACGCAGTATTTT
many	TRBV24-1	NA	TRBJ2-3	CATSEGGWKNF	TGTGCCACCAGTGAGGGGGGCTGGAAGAATTTT
NA	TRBV7-2	NA	TRBJ2-1	CASSGWTGGTRSYNEQFF	TGTGCCAGCAGCGGATGGACTGGCGGTACCCGCTCCTACAATGAGCAGTTCTTC
few	TRBV28	NA	TRBJ2-7	CASSAGASYEQYF	TGTGCCAGCAGTGCGGGGGCTTCCTACGAGCAGTACTTC
NA	TRBV5-3	TRBD1	TRBJ2-5	CASRYSQGELQETQYF	TGTGCCAGCAGGTATTCCCAGGGGGAACTACAAGAGACCCAGTACTTC
NA	TRBV27	NA	TRBJ2-1	CASNGGWGEQFF	TGTGCCAGCAATGGAGGGTGGGGTGAGCAGTTCTTC
NA	TRBV10-3	NA	TRBJ2-2	CALKMRTGELFF	TGTGCCCTGAAGATGCGCACCGGGGAGCTGTTTTTT